The 32 T cell receptor beta chains presented below share a single source sample, sequenced in a study of beta chain features in type 1 diabetes. Overall study results and limits: TCRB CDR3s were moderately but significantly shorter in Type 1 diabetes patients in all four CD4+ subsets.

As every portion of the isolated RNA was reverse transcribed, the sequencing read expressed TCRB transcripts. This table comes from immunoSEQ multiplex PCR, and its TCRdb copy is limited to in-frame clones, with some not included. The top ten hold less than 0.04% of the sample, which has some 660,000 clones, over 12% seen once. These receptors' targets are unknown. Sequenced material: naive CD4+ T cells from blood. The receptors were gathered from a young man with type 1 diabetes.

This clone was seen a handful of times. This chain joins TRBV19 and TRBJ2-7; D assignment may be TRBD1 or TRBD2 (5 bases each). CDR1 is LNHDA and CDR2 is SQIVND in the germline V gene (reference sequence). Between the trimmed V and J ends, which lost 5 bases and 2 bases, there was a span of 16 bases. This CDR3 has 15 amino acids. The CDR3 nucleotides read TGTGCCAGTAGTCCAGGGACGGCACCTGCCTACGAGCAGTACTTC. Its translation is CASSPGTAPAYEQYF. Drawing the rest from reference TRBV19 and TRBJ2-7, the complete variable domain is DGGITQSPKYLFRKEGQNVTLSCEQNLNHDAMYWYRQDPGQGLRLIYYSQIVNDFQKGDIAEGYSVSREKKESFPLTVTSAQKNPTAFYLCASSPGTAPAYEQYFGPGTRLTVT.

The chain carries TRBV6-1 and TRBJ1-2, with 9 bases lining up with TRBD1. The germline gives CDR1 MNHNS, CDR2 SASEGT. Trimming removed 3 bases from V and 4 bases from J; junction bases left unmatched: 6. This CDR3 has 15 residues. CDR3 coding DNA: TGTGCCAGCAGTGATACCTCGGGACAGGGCTATGGCTACACCTTC. It translates to CASSDTSGQGYGYTF.

This clone showed up just a few times. The chain links TRBV30 to TRBJ1-3; the D is unclear. V shed 5 bases and J shed 0 bases, with 17 bases lying between them. CDR3 size: 16 residues. Germline CDR1 GTSNPN, CDR2 SVGIG (reference sequence). CDR3 residues: CAWGARHSFSGNTIYF. In DNA, the CDR3 is TGTGCCTGGGGCGCAAGGCACAGCTTCTCTGGAAACACCATATATTTT.

This sequence joins TRBV20-1 and TRBJ2-3; no firm D call. The germline V gene encodes CDR1 DFQATT and CDR2 SNEGSKA (reference sequence). Trimming took 3 bases from V and 6 from J, leaving 1 base between them. This CDR3 is built from 9 residues. CDR3 in amino acids: CSASDTQYF. Here the CDR3 DNA reads TGCAGTGCTAGTGATACGCAGTATTTT.

This clone was found a few times. The chain has TRBV30 and TRBJ1-2; D uncertain. Trimming cost V 3 bases and J 4 bases, with 12 bases left between them. The CDR3 covers 13 residues. In germline, CDR1 is GTSNPN, CDR2 SVGIG (reference sequence). The CDR3 reads CAWSELDAYGYTF. CDR3 bases: TGTGCCTGGAGCGAACTGGATGCCTATGGCTACACCTTC.

This clone was counted between two and nine times. This chain joins TRBV2 and TRBJ2-7, with 7 bases that match TRBD1. The J segment lost 2 bases and the V segment lost 5 bases, leaving 9 bases of the junction unmatched. Germline V lookup: CDR1 SNHLY, CDR2 FYNNEI. The CDR3 contains 15 residues. The CDR3 is CASSPDRRFPYEQYF. CDR3 bases: TGTGCCAGCAGTCCGGACAGGAGATTCCCCTACGAGCAGTACTTC.

This chain links TRBV9 with TRBJ2-3; possibly TRBD1 for D (6 bases). Trimming stripped 4 bases from V and 2 bases from J, with 17 bases between. Germline V gene data show CDR1 as SGDLS and CDR2 as YYNGEE. The CDR3 has 16 residues. The CDR3, as DNA: TGTGCCAGCAGCTCCCACCAGGGGTTGATCACAGATACGCAGTATTTT. Residues: CASSSHQGLITDTQYF.

This clone appeared a few times. V usage is TRBV29-1 and J usage is TRBJ2-3; TRBD2 aligns across 8 bases. The length of the CDR3 is 15 residues. CDR1 SQVTM and CDR2 ANQGSEA come from the germline V gene. With 5 bases clipped from V and 0 bases from J, the junction kept 7 bases outside the gene matches. The CDR3 loop is CSVSGGGTSTDTQYF. The DNA of the CDR3 is TGCAGCGTTTCCGGCGGGGGGACAAGCACAGATACGCAGTATTTT.

This chain uses TRBV28 with TRBJ2-7, with 9 nucleotides matching TRBD1. V dropped 7 bases and J dropped 1; count of bases not matched to a gene: 8. The CDR3 is made up of 15 amino acids. CDR1 is MDHEN, CDR2 SYDVKM, per germline. The CDR3 bases are TGTGCCAGCAAATATTTGGACAGGGGTTCCTACGAGCAGTACTTC. As protein: CASKYLDRGSYEQYF.

The chain joins TRBV9 to TRBJ1-1, with 7 positions matching TRBD1. This CDR3 is built from 15 residues. Germline CDR1 reads SGDLS; CDR2 reads YYNGEE. V gave up 0 bases and J gave up 3 bases; unmatched junction bases: 5. CDR3 bases: TGTGCCAGCAGCGTAGAGCCGACAGGGCACACTGAAGCTTTCTTT. It translates to CASSVEPTGHTEAFF.

The chain recombines TRBV5-4 with TRBJ2-3; 13 bases line up with TRBD2. Germline V lookup: CDR1 SGHNT, CDR2 YYREEE (reference sequence). The CDR3 has 17 amino acids. The junction had 7 bases not matched to a gene; V was cut back by 3 bases and J by 3 bases. CDR3: CASSWGTSGKTTDTQYF. DNA for the CDR3: TGTGCCAGCAGCTGGGGGACTAGCGGGAAAACTACAGATACGCAGTATTTT.

On this clone itself: Other DNA sequences from this sample encode an identical CDR3 as well. This chain connects TRBV19 to TRBJ2-1, with TRBD2 matching 8 bases. Germline V gene lookup returns CDR1 LNHDA and CDR2 SQIVND (reference sequence). The CDR3 runs to 15 residues. V was clipped by 5 bases and J by 2 bases; unmatched bases: 5. The CDR3: CASSSSGSTYNEQFF. In nucleotides, the CDR3 is TGTGCCAGTAGTTCCAGCGGGAGTACCTACAATGAGCAGTTCTTC. The complete variable domain, with remaining parts taken from reference TRBV19 and TRBJ2-1, reads DGGITQSPKYLFRKEGQNVTLSCEQNLNHDAMYWYRQDPGQGLRLIYYSQIVNDFQKGDIAEGYSVSREKKESFPLTVTSAQKNPTAFYLCASSSSGSTYNEQFFGPGTRLTVL.

The chain is built from TRBV5-1 and TRBJ2-3, with 11 positions matching TRBD2. V shed 3 bases, J shed 4 bases, and the junction held 1 base outside the gene matches. CDR3 length: 14 residues. Germline lookup yields CDR1 SGHRS and CDR2 YFSETQ. CDR3 bases: TGCGCCAGCAGCTGGGGACTAGCGGCAGATACGCAGTATTTT. Translating gives CASSWGLAADTQYF.

This clone has a handful of counts. The chain couples TRBV6-5 to TRBJ1-5, with 9 bases matching TRBD1. Germline V gives CDR1 MNHEY, CDR2 SVGAGI. V was clipped by 6 bases and J by 4 bases; unmatched bases: 7. The CDR3 contains 15 residues. This CDR3 is CASSQGQGWNQPQHF. In DNA, the CDR3 is TGTGCCAGCAGCCAAGGACAGGGGTGGAATCAGCCCCAGCATTTT.

This sequence joins TRBV2 and TRBJ2-1; D ambiguous. The CDR3 consists of 12 residues. Germline-derived CDR1 and CDR2 are SNHLY and FYNNEI. Trimming left V 5 bases short and J 8 bases short, with 10 bases between. Written as DNA, the CDR3 is TGTGCCAGCAGTTTTGCCTGGGATGAGCAGTTCTTC. Translation: CASSFAWDEQFF.

This clone was counted between two and nine times. V usage is TRBV5-6 and J usage is TRBJ2-5; D unclear. The CDR3 loop spans 12 amino acids. V lost 0 bases to trimming and J lost 1 base, with 1 base between them. Germline CDR1 is SGHDT and CDR2 is YYEEEE. CDR3 coding DNA: TGTGCCAGCAGCTTGGTCCAAGAGACCCAGTACTTC. Translated: CASSLVQETQYF. Filled out from reference TRBV5-6 and TRBJ2-5, the complete variable domain reads DAGVTQSPTHLIKTRGQQVTLRCSPKSGHDTVSWYQQALGQGPQFIFQYYEEEERQRGNFPDRFSGHQFPNYSSELNVNALLLGDSALYLCASSLVQETQYFGPGTRLLVL.

The chain combines TRBV5-1 with TRBJ2-5; the match to TRBD1 covers 8 bases. Germline V CDR1 and CDR2: SGHRS, YFSETQ. V lost 2 bases to trimming and J lost 5 bases; unmatched junction nucleotides: 8. CDR3 size: 15 residues. The CDR3 loop is CASSFGQGGWETQYF. DNA of the CDR3: TGCGCCAGCAGCTTCGGACAGGGAGGCTGGGAGACCCAGTACTTC.

The V call is TRBV10-3, the J call TRBJ2-5, with TRBD1 matching 11 bases. In germline, CDR1 is ENHRY, CDR2 SYGVKD. The CDR3 covers 13 residues. With 9 bases clipped from V and 4 bases from J, the junction kept 4 bases outside the gene matches. CDR3 loop: CAIRGQGGETQYF. In DNA form, the CDR3 reads TGTGCCATAAGGGGACAGGGGGGAGAGACCCAGTACTTC.

There are a few counts of this clone. The chain uses TRBV9 and TRBJ1-2; 7 bases agree with TRBD1. The germline V gene has CDR1 SGDLS and CDR2 YYNGEE. The V and J ends lost 2 bases and 3 bases, in that order; junction bases with no gene match: 1. There are 13 residues in the CDR3. The CDR3 DNA reads as TGTGCCAGCAGCGTCGACAGGGACTATGGCTACACCTTC. Its protein is CASSVDRDYGYTF.

The chain is built from TRBV5-1 and TRBJ2-1; a possible D gene is TRBD2 (6 bases). V was pared by 4 bases and J by 0 bases, with 11 bases between. Germline CDR1 is SGHRS and CDR2 is YFSETQ. There are 15 residues in the CDR3. CDR3 sequence: CASSGPGASYNEQFF. CDR3 DNA sequence: TGCGCCAGCAGCGGACCGGGAGCCTCCTACAATGAGCAGTTCTTC.

This clone was counted between two and nine times. The chain recombines TRBV29-1 with TRBJ2-7; D unclear. From germline, CDR1 is SQVTM and CDR2 ANQGSEA. The CDR3 is made up of 13 amino acids. V was cut by 6 bases and J by 0 bases, with 12 bases left in between. The CDR3 is CSVHSESSYEQYF. CDR3 DNA sequence: TGCAGCGTCCACTCAGAAAGCTCCTACGAGCAGTACTTC.

This clone was counted only a few times. The CDR3 protein is CASGPGTADQETQYF. Written as DNA, the CDR3 is TGTGCTAGTGGTCCCGGGACAGCCGATCAAGAGACCCAGTACTTC. The chain has TRBV12-5 and TRBJ2-5; TRBD1 aligns across 7 bases. J was trimmed by 2 bases and V by 5 bases; bases with no gene match: 8. The length of the CDR3 is 15 residues. The V gene's germline CDR1 is LGHNT and CDR2 FRNRAP.

J is TRBJ1-2 and V is TRBV6-1, with a tentative D call TRBD1 (5 bases). This CDR3 is built from 14 residues. CDR1 is MNHNS, CDR2 SASEGT, per germline. The ends were cut back, 6 bases at V and 1 base at J, with 12 bases in the middle. CDR3 sequence (DNA): TGTGCCAGCAGGGGGACGGCGGTTAACTATGGCTACACCTTC. Its protein is CASRGTAVNYGYTF.

This clone was seen a handful of times. The CDR3 DNA is TGTGCCAGCAGTTCCGGACAGGGACCCATGAACACTGAAGCTTTCTTT. Protein product: CASSSGQGPMNTEAFF. This chain uses TRBV7-9 with TRBJ1-1, with 8 bases lining up with TRBD1. The germline CDR1 and CDR2 sequences are SEHNR and FQNEAQ (reference sequence). The CDR3 sequence is 16 residues long. V lost 6 bases to trimming and J lost 0 bases; unmatched junction nucleotides: 9.

There are a few counts of this clone. The CDR3 loop is CAWAFNSGNTIYF. CDR3 sequence (DNA): TGTGCCTGGGCCTTTAACTCTGGAAACACCATATATTTT. V and J are TRBV30 and TRBJ1-3, with no clear D. Per germline, CDR1 GTSNPN and CDR2 SVGIG (reference sequence). V lost 5 bases and J lost 0, with 8 bases in between. The CDR3 totals 13 residues.

In this sample, this clone turned up a few times. The CDR3 protein is CASSPLTGGSKNIQYF. The CDR3 coding sequence is TGTGCCAGCAGTCCACTGACAGGGGGGTCCAAAAACATTCAGTACTTC. The genes are TRBV27 and TRBJ2-4; 9 bases fit TRBD1. This CDR3 contains 16 residues. Per germline, CDR1 MNHEY and CDR2 SMNVEV (reference sequence). The ends lost 5 bases at V and 2 bases at J; junction bases unmatched: 7.

The V gene is TRBV6-1, the J gene TRBJ1-5; a weak D match, TRBD1 (5 bases). The germline gives CDR1 MNHNS, CDR2 SASEGT. Trimming stripped 5 bases from V and 6 bases from J, with 17 bases between. The CDR3 is made up of 15 amino acids. CDR3 region: CASSPRDWGSQPQHF. The CDR3 nucleotides are TGTGCCAGCAGTCCCCGGGATTGGGGGAGTCAGCCCCAGCATTTT.

There are a few counts of this clone. The CDR3 DNA reads TGTGCCAGCAGCGTCGAGATAACTAATGAAAAACTGTTTTTT. Encoded protein: CASSVEITNEKLFF. The chain uses TRBV9 and TRBJ1-4; D is uncertain. Trimming removed 2 bases at V and 1 base at J, with 6 bases between. In germline, CDR1 is SGDLS, CDR2 YYNGEE. CDR3 length equals 14 residues.

In its sample, this clone was seen a few times. V usage is TRBV14 and J usage is TRBJ2-7; 10 bases match TRBD1. The J segment lost 3 bases and the V segment lost 4 bases, leaving 6 bases of the junction unmatched. The CDR3 extends over 15 amino acids. Per the germline V gene, CDR1 is SGHDN and CDR2 is FVKESK. DNA for the CDR3: TGTGCCAGCAGCCCTATGGACAGGGGGATCTACGAGCAGTACTTC. Translated, it gives CASSPMDRGIYEQYF.

The table lists this clone with a few counts. V and J are TRBV27 and TRBJ1-2; D gene ambiguous. Trimming removed 8 bases at V and 2 bases at J, with 9 bases between. Germline V gene data show CDR1 as MNHEY and CDR2 as SMNVEV (reference sequence). This CDR3 has 12 amino acids. Here the CDR3 DNA reads TGTGCCAGCCGGTCGGGGAACTATGGCTACACCTTC. Protein: CASRSGNYGYTF.

This clone occurred a few times. This sequence joins TRBV19 and TRBJ2-1; TRBD1 might be the D (6 bases). This CDR3 spans 16 amino acids. Germline loops: CDR1 LNHDA, CDR2 SQIVND (reference sequence). The V end lost 5 bases, the J end lost 3 bases, and 17 bases lay between the germline ends. In nucleotides, the CDR3 is TGTGCCAGTAGTGACTACGGACAGAGCCACTACAATGAGCAGTTCTTC. It yields the protein CASSDYGQSHYNEQFF. Based on the CDR3 plus reference TRBV19 and TRBJ2-1, the full variable domain is DGGITQSPKYLFRKEGQNVTLSCEQNLNHDAMYWYRQDPGQGLRLIYYSQIVNDFQKGDIAEGYSVSREKKESFPLTVTSAQKNPTAFYLCASSDYGQSHYNEQFFGPGTRLTVL.

This clone has just a few counts. The V call is TRBV2, the J call TRBJ2-6, with no clear D. Trimming stripped 9 bases from V and 4 bases from J, with 7 bases between. This CDR3 contains 12 residues. CDR1 is SNHLY, CDR2 FYNNEI, per germline. DNA for the CDR3: TGTGCCAGTCGGTACGGGGCCAACGTCCTGACTTTC. Translating gives CASRYGANVLTF.